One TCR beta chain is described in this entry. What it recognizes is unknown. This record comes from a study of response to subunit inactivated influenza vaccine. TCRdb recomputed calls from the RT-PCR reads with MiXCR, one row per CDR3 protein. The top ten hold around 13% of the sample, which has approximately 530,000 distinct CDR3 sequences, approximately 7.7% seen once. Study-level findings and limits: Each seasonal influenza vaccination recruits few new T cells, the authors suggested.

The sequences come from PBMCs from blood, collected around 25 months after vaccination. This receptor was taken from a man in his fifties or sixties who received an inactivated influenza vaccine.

CDR3 sequence (DNA): TGTGCCAGCAGTGAGCTCCCGGAGCGCACAGATACGCAGTATTTT. Protein sequence: CASSELPERTDTQYF. The V call is TRBV2, the J call TRBJ2-3; no clear D. Germline-derived CDR1 and CDR2 are SNHLY and FYNNEI. The CDR3 has 15 residues. The ends were cut back, 3 bases at V and 1 base at J, with 11 bases in the middle.